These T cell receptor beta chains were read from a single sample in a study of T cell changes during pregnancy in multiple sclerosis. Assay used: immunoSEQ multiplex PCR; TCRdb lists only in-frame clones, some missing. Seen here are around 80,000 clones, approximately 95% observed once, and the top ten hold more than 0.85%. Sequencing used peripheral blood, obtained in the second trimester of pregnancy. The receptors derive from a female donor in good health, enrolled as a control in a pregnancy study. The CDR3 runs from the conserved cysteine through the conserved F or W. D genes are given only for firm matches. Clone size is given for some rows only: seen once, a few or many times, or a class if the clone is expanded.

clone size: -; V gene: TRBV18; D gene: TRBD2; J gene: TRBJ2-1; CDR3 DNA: TGTGCCAGCTCACCCCGGGAGGTCCCTTCCAATGAGCAGTTCTTC; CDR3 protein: CASSPREVPSNEQFF
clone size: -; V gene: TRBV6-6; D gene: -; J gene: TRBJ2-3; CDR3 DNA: TGTGCCAGCAGCCCCGCAGGGCGGACAGATACGCAGTATTTT; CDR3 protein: CASSPAGRTDTQYF
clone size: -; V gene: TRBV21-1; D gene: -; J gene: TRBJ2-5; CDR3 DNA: TGTGCCAGCAGCAAAGAGGGACAGGGAATAGAAGAGACCCAGTACTTC; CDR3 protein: CASSKEGQGIEETQYF
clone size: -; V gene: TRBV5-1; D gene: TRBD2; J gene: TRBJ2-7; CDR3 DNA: TGCGCCAGCAGCCGGACTAGCGGATACGAGCAGTACTTC; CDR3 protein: CASSRTSGYEQYF
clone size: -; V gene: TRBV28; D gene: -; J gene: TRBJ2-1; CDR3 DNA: TGTGCCAGCAGTTTTTCGTCTTCTCACAATGAGCAGTTCTTC; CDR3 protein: CASSFSSSHNEQFF
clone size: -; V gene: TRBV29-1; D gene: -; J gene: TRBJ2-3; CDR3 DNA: TGCAGCGTAACTAGTCCAGATACGCAGTATTTT; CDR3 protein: CSVTSPDTQYF
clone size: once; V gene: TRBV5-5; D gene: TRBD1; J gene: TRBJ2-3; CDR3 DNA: TGTGCCAGCAGCAAGGACAGGGGATCCACAGATACGCAGTATTTT; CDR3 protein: CASSKDRGSTDTQYF
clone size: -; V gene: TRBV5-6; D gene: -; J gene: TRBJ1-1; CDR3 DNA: TGTGCCAGCAGCTTGGGTAATATGAACACTGAAGCTTTCTTT; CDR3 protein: CASSLGNMNTEAFF
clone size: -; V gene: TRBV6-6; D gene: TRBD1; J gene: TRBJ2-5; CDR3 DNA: TGTGCCAGCAGTTCGACAGGGGCGGGGACCCAGTACTTC; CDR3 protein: CASSSTGAGTQYF
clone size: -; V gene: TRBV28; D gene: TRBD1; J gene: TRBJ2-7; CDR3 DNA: TGTGCCAGCAGTTCGACAGGGTGGCCCTACGAGCAGTACTTC; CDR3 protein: CASSSTGWPYEQYF
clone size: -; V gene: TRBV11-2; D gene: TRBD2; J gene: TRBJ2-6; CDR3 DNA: TGTGCCAGCAGGCGGACTAGCGGGAGGGCCACTGGGGCCAACGTCCTGACTTTC; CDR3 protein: CASRRTSGRATGANVLTF
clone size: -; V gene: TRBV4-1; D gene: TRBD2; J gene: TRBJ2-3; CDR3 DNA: TGCGCCAGCAGCCTCGGGACTAGCGGGAGACGAGATACGCAGTATTTT; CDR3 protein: CASSLGTSGRRDTQYF
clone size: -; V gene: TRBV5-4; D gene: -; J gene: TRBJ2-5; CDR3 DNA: TGTGCCAGCAGCTTGGCTGGCAGGGACCAAGAGACCCAGTACTTC; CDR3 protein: CASSLAGRDQETQYF
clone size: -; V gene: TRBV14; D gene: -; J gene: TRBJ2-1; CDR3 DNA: TGTGCCAGCAGCCTCGAACTAGGAATCGATGAGCAGTTCTTC; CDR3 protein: CASSLELGIDEQFF
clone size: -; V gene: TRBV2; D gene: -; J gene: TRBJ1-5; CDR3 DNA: TGTGCCAGTGCGGACGGGGAGAGTCAGCCCCAGCATTTT; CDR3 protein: CASADGESQPQHF
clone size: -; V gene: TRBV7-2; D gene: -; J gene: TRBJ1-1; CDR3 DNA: TGTGCCAGCAGCTTGCGGAGTACCACTGAAGCTTTCTTT; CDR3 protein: CASSLRSTTEAFF
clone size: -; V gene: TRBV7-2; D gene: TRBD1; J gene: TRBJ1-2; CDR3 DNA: TGTGCCAGCAGCCAAAAGGACAGGAGCAATGGCTACACCTTC; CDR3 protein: CASSQKDRSNGYTF
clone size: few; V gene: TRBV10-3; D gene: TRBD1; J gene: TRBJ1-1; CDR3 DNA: TGTGCCATCACCGAGGGGGCGTTGGGCGCTGAAGCTTTCTTT; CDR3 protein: CAITEGALGAEAFF
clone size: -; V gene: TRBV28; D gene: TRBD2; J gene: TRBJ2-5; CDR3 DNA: TGTGCCAGCAGTTCCCCCCAGCGGGGGACGTACCAAGAGACCCAGTACTTC; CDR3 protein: CASSSPQRGTYQETQYF
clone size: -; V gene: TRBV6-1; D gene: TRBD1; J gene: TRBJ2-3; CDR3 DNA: TGTGCCAGCAGTGAACAGGGGGCGCGAATCGATACGCAGTATTTT; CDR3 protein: CASSEQGARIDTQYF
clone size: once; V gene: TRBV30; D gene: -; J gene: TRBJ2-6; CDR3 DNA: TGTGCCTGGAGTGTCGGGAACTCTGGGGCCAACGTCCTGACTTTC; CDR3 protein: CAWSVGNSGANVLTF
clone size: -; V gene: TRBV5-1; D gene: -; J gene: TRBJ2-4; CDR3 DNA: TGCGCCAGCAGCTTGTCTGCAGGCTCAAACATTCAGTACTTC; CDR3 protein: CASSLSAGSNIQYF